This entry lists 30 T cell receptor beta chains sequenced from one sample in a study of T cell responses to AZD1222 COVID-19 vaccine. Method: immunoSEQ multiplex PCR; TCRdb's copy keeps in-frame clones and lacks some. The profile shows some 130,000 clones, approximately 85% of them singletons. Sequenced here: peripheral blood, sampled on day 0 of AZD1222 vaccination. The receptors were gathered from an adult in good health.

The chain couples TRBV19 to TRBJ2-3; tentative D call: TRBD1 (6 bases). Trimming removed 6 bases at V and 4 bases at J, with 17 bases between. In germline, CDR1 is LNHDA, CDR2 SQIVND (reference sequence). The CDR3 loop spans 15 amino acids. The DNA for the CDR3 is TGTGCCAGTAGGGACCGAACTGGGGGCGCAGATACGCAGTATTTT. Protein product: CASRDRTGGADTQYF. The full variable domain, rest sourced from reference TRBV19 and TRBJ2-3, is DGGITQSPKYLFRKEGQNVTLSCEQNLNHDAMYWYRQDPGQGLRLIYYSQIVNDFQKGDIAEGYSVSREKKESFPLTVTSAQKNPTAFYLCASRDRTGGADTQYFGPGTRLTVL.

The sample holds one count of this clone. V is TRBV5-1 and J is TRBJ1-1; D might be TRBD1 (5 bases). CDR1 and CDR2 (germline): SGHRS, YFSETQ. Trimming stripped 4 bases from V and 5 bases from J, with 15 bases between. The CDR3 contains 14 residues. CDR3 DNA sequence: TGCGCCAGCAGCCTCTGGACTGGGGGAACTGAAGCTTTCTTT. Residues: CASSLWTGGTEAFF.

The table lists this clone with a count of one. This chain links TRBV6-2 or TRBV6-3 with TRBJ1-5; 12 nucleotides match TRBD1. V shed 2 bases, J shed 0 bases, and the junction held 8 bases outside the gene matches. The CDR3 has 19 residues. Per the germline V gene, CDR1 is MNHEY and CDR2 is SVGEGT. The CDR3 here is CASSYPGTGGLNSNQPQHF. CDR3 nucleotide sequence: TGTGCCAGCAGTTACCCAGGGACAGGGGGCCTTAATAGCAATCAGCCCCAGCATTTT.

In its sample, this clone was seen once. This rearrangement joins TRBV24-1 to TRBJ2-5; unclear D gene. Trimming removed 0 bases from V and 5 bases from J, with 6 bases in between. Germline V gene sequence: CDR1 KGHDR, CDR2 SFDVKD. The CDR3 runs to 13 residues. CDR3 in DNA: TGTGCCACCAGTGATTTGGCGGATGAGACCCAGTACTTC. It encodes CATSDLADETQYF.

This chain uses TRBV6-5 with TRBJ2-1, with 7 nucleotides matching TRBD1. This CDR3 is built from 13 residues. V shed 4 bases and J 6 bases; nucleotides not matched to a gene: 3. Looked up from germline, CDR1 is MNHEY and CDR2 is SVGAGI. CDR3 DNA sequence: TGTGCCAGCAGTTTGACAGGGAGCAATGAGCAGTTCTTC. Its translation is CASSLTGSNEQFF.

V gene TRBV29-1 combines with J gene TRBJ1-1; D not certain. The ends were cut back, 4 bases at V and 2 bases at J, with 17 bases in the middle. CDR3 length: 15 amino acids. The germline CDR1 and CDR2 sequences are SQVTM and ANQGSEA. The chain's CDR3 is CSVVVGHSSNTEAFF. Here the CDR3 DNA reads TGCAGCGTTGTGGTAGGGCACTCGTCCAACACTGAAGCTTTCTTT.

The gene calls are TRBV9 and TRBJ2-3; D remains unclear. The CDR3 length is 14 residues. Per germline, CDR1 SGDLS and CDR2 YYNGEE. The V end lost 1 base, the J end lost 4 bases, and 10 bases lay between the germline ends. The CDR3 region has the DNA TGTGCCAGCAGCGTATCTAACAGCCCAGATACGCAGTATTTT. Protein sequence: CASSVSNSPDTQYF.

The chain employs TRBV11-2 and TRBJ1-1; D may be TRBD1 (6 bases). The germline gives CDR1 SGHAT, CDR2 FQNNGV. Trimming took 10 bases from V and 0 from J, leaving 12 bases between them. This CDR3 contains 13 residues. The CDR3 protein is CATAGAVNTEAFF. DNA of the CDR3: TGTGCCACCGCGGGGGCGGTGAACACTGAAGCTTTCTTT.

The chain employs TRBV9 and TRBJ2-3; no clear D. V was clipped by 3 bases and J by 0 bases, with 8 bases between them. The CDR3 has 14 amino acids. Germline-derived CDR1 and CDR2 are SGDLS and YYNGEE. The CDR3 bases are TGTGCCAGCAGCGGCAGACTCAGCACAGATACGCAGTATTTT. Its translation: CASSGRLSTDTQYF.

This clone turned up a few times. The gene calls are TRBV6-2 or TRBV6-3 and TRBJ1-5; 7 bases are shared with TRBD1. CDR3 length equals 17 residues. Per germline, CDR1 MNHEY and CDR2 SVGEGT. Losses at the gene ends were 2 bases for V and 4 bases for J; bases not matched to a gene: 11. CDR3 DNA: TGTGCCAGCAGTTACGGTATCCCTGGGACAGTGAATCAGCCCCAGCATTTT. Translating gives CASSYGIPGTVNQPQHF.

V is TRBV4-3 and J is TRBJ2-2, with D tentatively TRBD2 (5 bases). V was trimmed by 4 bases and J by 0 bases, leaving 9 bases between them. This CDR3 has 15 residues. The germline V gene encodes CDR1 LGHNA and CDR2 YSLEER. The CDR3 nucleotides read TGCGCCAGCAGCCGAGGGAACGCGAACACCGGGGAGCTGTTTTTT. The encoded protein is CASSRGNANTGELFF.

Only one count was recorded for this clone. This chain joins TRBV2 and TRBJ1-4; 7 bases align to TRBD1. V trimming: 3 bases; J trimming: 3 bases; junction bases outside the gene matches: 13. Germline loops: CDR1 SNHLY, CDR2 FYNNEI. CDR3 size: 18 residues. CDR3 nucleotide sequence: TGTGCCAGCAGTGAGGCGTCAGGGGGGTTGGTGGCTAATGAAAAACTGTTTTTT. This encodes CASSEASGGLVANEKLFF. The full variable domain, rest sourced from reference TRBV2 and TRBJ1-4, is EPEVTQTPSHQVTQMGQEVILRCVPISNHLYFYWYRQILGQKVEFLVSFYNNEISEKSEIFDDQFSVERPDGSNFTLKIRSTKLEDSAMYFCASSEASGGLVANEKLFFGSGTQLSVL.

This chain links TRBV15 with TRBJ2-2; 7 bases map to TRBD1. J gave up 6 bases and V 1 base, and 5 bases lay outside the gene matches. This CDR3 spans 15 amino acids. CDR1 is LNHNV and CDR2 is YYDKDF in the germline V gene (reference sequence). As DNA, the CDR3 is TGTGCCACCAGCAGAGCTTACCAGGGGGCCGGGGAGCTGTTTTTT. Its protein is CATSRAYQGAGELFF.

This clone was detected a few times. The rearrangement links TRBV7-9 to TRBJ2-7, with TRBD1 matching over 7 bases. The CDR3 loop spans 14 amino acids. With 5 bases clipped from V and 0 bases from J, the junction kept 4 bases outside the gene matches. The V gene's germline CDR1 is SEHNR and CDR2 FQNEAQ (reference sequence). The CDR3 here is CASSDYRGSYEQYF. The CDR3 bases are TGTGCCAGCAGCGACTACAGGGGCTCCTACGAGCAGTACTTC.

For the CDR3, the DNA is TGTGCCAGCAGTTACTCCCCCCGGGCGGGGAACTATGGCTACACCTTC. Protein product: CASSYSPRAGNYGYTF. V gene TRBV6-5 combines with J gene TRBJ1-2, with D unclear. CDR3 length: 16 amino acids. Per germline, CDR1 MNHEY and CDR2 SVGAGI. V lost 0 bases, J lost 2 bases, and 13 bases lay in between.

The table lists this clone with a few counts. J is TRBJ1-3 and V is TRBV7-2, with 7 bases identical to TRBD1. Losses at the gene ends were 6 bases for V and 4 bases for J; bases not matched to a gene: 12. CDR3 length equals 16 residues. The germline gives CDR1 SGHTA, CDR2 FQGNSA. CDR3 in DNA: TGTGCCAGCAGAAAGAACACCAGGGGGGCCGGAAACACCATATATTTT. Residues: CASRKNTRGAGNTIYF.

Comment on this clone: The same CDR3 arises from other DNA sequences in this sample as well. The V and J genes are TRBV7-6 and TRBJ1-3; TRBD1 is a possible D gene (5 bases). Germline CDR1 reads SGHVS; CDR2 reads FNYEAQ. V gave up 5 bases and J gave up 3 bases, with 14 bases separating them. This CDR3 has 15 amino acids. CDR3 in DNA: TGTGCCAGCAGCCTAACCTCAGGGAGTGGAAACACCATATATTTT. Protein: CASSLTSGSGNTIYF. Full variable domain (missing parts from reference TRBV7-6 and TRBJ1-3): GAGVSQSPRYKVTKRGQDVALRCDPISGHVSLYWYRQALGQGPEFLTYFNYEAQQDKSGLPNDRFSAERPEGSISTLTIQRTEQRDSAMYRCASSLTSGSGNTIYFGEGSWLTVV.

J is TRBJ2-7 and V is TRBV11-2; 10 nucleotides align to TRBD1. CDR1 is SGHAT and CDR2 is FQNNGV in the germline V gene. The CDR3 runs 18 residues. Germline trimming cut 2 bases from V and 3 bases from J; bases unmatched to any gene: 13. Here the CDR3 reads CASSLNKDRGRLNYEQYF. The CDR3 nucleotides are TGTGCCAGCAGCTTAAATAAAGACAGGGGGCGCTTGAACTACGAGCAGTACTTC.

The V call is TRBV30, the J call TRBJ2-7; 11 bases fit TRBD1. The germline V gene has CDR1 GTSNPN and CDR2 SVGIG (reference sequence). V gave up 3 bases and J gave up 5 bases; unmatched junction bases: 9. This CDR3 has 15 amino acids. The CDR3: CAWRKDPGQGDEQYF. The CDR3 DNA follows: TGTGCCTGGAGGAAGGACCCGGGACAGGGGGACGAGCAGTACTTC.

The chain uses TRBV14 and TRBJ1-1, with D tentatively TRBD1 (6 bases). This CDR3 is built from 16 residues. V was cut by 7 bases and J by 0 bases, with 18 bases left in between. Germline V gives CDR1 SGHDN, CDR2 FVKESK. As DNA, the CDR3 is TGTGCCAGCACCCCGAGGGGAGGGGGGGTGAACACTGAAGCTTTCTTT. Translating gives CASTPRGGGVNTEAFF.

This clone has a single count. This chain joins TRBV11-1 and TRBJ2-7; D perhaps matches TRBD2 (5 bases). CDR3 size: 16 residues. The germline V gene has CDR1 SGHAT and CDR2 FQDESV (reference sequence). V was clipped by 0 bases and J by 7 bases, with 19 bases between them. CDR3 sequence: CASSLALGADPFEQYF. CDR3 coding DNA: TGTGCCAGCAGCTTAGCGCTTGGAGCGGATCCTTTTGAGCAGTACTTC.

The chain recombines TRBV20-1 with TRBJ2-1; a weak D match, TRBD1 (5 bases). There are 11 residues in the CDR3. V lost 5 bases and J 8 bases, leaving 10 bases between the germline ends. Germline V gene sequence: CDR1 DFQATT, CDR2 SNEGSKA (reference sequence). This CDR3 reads CSAQRGHEQFF. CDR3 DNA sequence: TGCAGTGCTCAAAGGGGCCATGAGCAGTTCTTC.

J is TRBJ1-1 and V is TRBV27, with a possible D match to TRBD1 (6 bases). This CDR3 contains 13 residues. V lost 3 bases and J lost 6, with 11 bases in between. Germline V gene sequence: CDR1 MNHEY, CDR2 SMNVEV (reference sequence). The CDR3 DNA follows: TGTGCCAGCAGTTTCAGGGGCAGAGCTGAAGCTTTCTTT. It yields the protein CASSFRGRAEAFF.

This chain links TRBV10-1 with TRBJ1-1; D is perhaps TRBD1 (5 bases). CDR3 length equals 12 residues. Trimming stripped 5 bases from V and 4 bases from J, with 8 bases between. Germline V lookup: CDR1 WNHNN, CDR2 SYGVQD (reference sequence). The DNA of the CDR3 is TGCGCCAGCAGTACGGGGGTCACTGAAGCTTTCTTT. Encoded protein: CASSTGVTEAFF.

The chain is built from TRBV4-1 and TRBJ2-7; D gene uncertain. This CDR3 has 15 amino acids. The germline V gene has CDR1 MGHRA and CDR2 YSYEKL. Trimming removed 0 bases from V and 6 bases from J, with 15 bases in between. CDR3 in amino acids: CASSQDPASRLEQYF. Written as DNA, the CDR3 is TGCGCCAGCAGCCAAGATCCGGCCAGCCGACTCGAGCAGTACTTC.

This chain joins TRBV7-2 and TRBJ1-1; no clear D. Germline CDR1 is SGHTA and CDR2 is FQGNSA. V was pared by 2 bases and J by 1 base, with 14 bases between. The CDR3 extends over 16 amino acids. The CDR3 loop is CASSLRVGFSNTEAFF. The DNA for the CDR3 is TGTGCCAGCAGCTTAAGGGTGGGTTTTTCGAACACTGAAGCTTTCTTT.

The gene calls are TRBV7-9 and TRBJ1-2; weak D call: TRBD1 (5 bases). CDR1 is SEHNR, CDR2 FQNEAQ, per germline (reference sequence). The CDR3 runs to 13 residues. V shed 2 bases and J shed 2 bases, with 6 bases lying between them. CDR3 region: CASSLQGNYGYTF. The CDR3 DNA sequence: TGTGCCAGCAGCTTACAGGGAAACTATGGCTACACCTTC.

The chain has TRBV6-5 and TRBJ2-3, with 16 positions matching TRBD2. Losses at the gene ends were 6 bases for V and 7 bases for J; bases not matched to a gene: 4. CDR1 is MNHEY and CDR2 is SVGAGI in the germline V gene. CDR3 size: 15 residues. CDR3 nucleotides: TGTGCCAGCAGGCCGGGACTAGCGGGGGGGAATACGCAGTATTTT. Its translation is CASRPGLAGGNTQYF.

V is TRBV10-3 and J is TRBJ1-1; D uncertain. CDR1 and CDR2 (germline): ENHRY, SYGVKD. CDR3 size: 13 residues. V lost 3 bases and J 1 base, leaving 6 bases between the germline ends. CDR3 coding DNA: TGTGCCATCAGTGATACGGGGAACACTGAAGCTTTCTTT. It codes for CAISDTGNTEAFF.

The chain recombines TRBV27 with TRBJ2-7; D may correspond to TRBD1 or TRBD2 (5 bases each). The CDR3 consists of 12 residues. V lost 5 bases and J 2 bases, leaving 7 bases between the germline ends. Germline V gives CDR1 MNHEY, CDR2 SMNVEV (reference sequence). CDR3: CASSRGTYEQYF. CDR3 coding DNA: TGTGCCAGCAGTCGGGGCACCTACGAGCAGTACTTC.